This T cell receptor beta chain was obtained from a study of OX40 agonist ivuxolimab in advanced cancers. For the study at large: The study treated patients with ivuxolimab, an agonistic anti-OX40 (CD134) antibody.

Using immunoSEQ multiplex PCR, the repertoire was profiled, and TCRdb retains in-frame clones only, with some absent. Found here are about 79,000 clones, about 95% of them singletons; the top ten hold roughly a tenth. The CDR3 contains 14 residues. Per germline, CDR1 MNHEY and CDR2 SVGAGI. V was pared by 2 bases and J by 6 bases, with 14 bases between. The clonotype originates from an adult with an advanced solid tumor such as melanoma, head and neck, liver or kidney cancer. J is TRBJ2-7 and V is TRBV6-5, with a possible D match to TRBD2 (5 bases). The sequencing used CD4+ or CD8+ T cells sorted from blood, collected in a trial of the OX40 agonist ivuxolimab. The CDR3 loop is CASSYTVGSSEQYF. The CDR3 DNA is TGTGCCAGCAGTTACACGGTAGGGAGCTCCGAGCAGTACTTC.